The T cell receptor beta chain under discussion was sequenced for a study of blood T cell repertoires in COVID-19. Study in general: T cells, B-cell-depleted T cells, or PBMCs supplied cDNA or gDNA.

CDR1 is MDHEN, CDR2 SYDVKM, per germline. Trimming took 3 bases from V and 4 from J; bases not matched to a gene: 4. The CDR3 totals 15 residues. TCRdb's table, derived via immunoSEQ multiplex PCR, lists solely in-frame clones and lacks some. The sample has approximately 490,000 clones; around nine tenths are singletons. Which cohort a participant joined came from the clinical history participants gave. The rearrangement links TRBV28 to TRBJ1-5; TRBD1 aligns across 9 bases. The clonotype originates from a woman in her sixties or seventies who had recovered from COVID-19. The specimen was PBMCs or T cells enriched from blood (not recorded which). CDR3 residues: CASSLDRGRNQPQHF. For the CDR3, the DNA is TGTGCCAGCAGTTTGGACAGGGGACGTAATCAGCCCCAGCATTTT.